This is a list of T cell receptor beta chains from one sample in a study of T-cell memory formation after mild COVID-19. TCRdb reprocessed the 5' RACE reads with MiXCR, giving one entry per CDR3 protein. The sample carries roughly 580,000 distinct CDR3 sequences, roughly 18% recorded once. Sequenced: PBMCs or a T cell subset sorted from them (not recorded which). These TCRs come from an adult woman who had mild COVID-19 (a few samples of this study predate the infection). Cell type and time point are not known. Each CDR3 is given with its conserved first and last residue. D genes are given only for firm matches. For some rows the clone size is stated as once, few or many, or as a class when expanded; others skip it.

CDR3nt,CDR3aa,d_gene,j_gene,abundance,v_gene
TGTGCCAGCTCCCCCTGGGGACAGGGGAACACCGGGGAGCTGTTTTTT,CASSPWGQGNTGELFF,TRBD1,TRBJ2-2,few,TRBV7-3
TGTGCCAGCAGCGGACGGACAAGCACAGATACGCAGTATTTT,CASSGRTSTDTQYF,.,TRBJ2-3,many,TRBV3-1
TGTGCCAGCAGCGTAGGTCCCCCGGGGGCGGACTATGGCTACACCTTC,CASSVGPPGADYGYTF,.,TRBJ1-2,many,TRBV9
TGCGCCAGCAGCCAAGGGGCGGGCTATCGCTACACCTTC,CASSQGAGYRYTF,.,TRBJ1-2,.,TRBV4-3
TGTGCCAGCAGCTCTGGACCTGGGGGCACAGATACGCAGTATTTT,CASSSGPGGTDTQYF,.,TRBJ2-3,many,TRBV7-3
TGTGCCAGCAGTTACCCATGGGAAGGAGAACCTAACTATGGCTACACCTTC,CASSYPWEGEPNYGYTF,.,TRBJ1-2,.,TRBV6-2/TRBV6-3
TGCAGTGCTGCAGATACGACAGGGAAAGGCTACACCTTC,CSAADTTGKGYTF,TRBD1,TRBJ1-2,.,TRBV20-1
TGTGCCAGCAGTGCGGACAGGGGACACGAGCAGTACTTC,CASSADRGHEQYF,TRBD1,TRBJ2-7,few,TRBV6-6
TGTGCCAGCAGTTTAGGTGACAGGGAGCAGTTCTTC,CASSLGDREQFF,.,TRBJ2-1,few,TRBV28
TGCGCCAGCAGCTTGGACACCAATCAGCCCCAGCATTTT,CASSLDTNQPQHF,.,TRBJ1-5,many,TRBV5-1
TGTGCCACCAGTGATCTAGTCCTCGGGGGACCTAGCACAGATACGCAGTATTTT,CATSDLVLGGPSTDTQYF,.,TRBJ2-3,.,TRBV24-1
TGTGCCAGCAGTTTCAGGGGGCCCGAGCAGTACTTC,CASSFRGPEQYF,TRBD1,TRBJ2-7,.,TRBV12-3/TRBV12-4
TGTGCCAGCAACAAAGGACAGAACAATGAGCAGTTCTTC,CASNKGQNNEQFF,.,TRBJ2-1,few,TRBV25-1
TGTGCCAGCAGCTTAGCCTACGGACTGTCGTACGAGCAGTACTTC,CASSLAYGLSYEQYF,.,TRBJ2-7,few,TRBV7-2
TGTGCCAGCAGTTACCGGACATCCACCGGGGAGCTGTTTTTT,CASSYRTSTGELFF,.,TRBJ2-2,.,TRBV6-5
TGCAGTGCTTCTTTCGGGACAAGTCTTACCGGGGAGCTGTTTTTT,CSASFGTSLTGELFF,.,TRBJ2-2,.,TRBV20-1
TGTGCCAGTAGTATGGGGACTAGCGGGAGCTACGAGCAGTACTTC,CASSMGTSGSYEQYF,TRBD2,TRBJ2-7,.,TRBV19
TGTCCCAGCAGTTTCCAGGGGGGGTCCGGGGAGCTGTTTTTT,CPSSFQGGSGELFF,.,TRBJ2-2,.,TRBV27
TGTGCCAGCAGTTTTACAGGAGGGGGCCACGAGCAGTACTTC,CASSFTGGGHEQYF,.,TRBJ2-7,.,TRBV7-9
TGTGCCAGCAGCTGGGGACGGTATCCCTATGGCTACACCTTC,CASSWGRYPYGYTF,.,TRBJ1-2,.,TRBV5-6
TGCGCCAGCAGCCAAGTAGCGGACTCCAATGAGCAGTTCTTC,CASSQVADSNEQFF,.,TRBJ2-1,many,TRBV4-3
TGTGCCAGCAGCTTAAGCATAGGACAGGGGAAGGGGACAGATACGCAGTATTTT,CASSLSIGQGKGTDTQYF,TRBD1,TRBJ2-3,.,TRBV7-9
TGTGCCAGCAGCCCAGATCTAGGCTATGGCTACACCTTC,CASSPDLGYGYTF,.,TRBJ1-2,.,TRBV3-1
TGTGCCAGCAGCTTAAGCGACATCGTTGGGGGAACCACAGATACGCAGTATTTT,CASSLSDIVGGTTDTQYF,.,TRBJ2-3,.,TRBV7-6
TGTGCCAGCAGCTTGGCTTTGGGACAGAACACAGATACGCAGTATTTT,CASSLALGQNTDTQYF,TRBD1,TRBJ2-3,.,TRBV5-8
TGTGCCAGCAGCCCCGGGACAGGCCCCACCGGGGAGCTGTTTTTT,CASSPGTGPTGELFF,TRBD1,TRBJ2-2,.,TRBV7-9
TGTGCCAGCAGCTTAAGCGGGGCCAACAATGAGCAGTTCTTC,CASSLSGANNEQFF,.,TRBJ2-1,.,TRBV7-3
TGCGCCAGCAGCTTGGGAAGGACTAGCGGACGTCAAGAGACCCAGTACTTC,CASSLGRTSGRQETQYF,TRBD2,TRBJ2-5,.,TRBV5-1
TGTGCCATCAAAGGGACAACAGGCCACAATGAGCAGTTCTTC,CAIKGTTGHNEQFF,.,TRBJ2-1,many,TRBV10-3
TGTGCCAGCAGCTCAGGGGACAGGGGCTCCTACGAGCAGTACTTC,CASSSGDRGSYEQYF,TRBD1,TRBJ2-7,few,TRBV14
TGTGCCAGCAGCCCCCGGACACACAGCTCCTACAATGAGCAGTTCTTC,CASSPRTHSSYNEQFF,.,TRBJ2-1,.,TRBV11-2
TGTGCCAGCAGCACCCCGGACAGGGGGGTCTACGAGCAGTACTTC,CASSTPDRGVYEQYF,TRBD1,TRBJ2-7,.,TRBV7-6
TGTGCCAGCAAGGCAGGTTTCGGGGCCAACGTCCTGACTTTC,CASKAGFGANVLTF,.,TRBJ2-6,few,TRBV27